Shown below are 13 T cell receptor beta chains from a single sample sequenced in a study of blood T cells in healthy people across ages. Then a second PCR, running roughly 7 to 11 cycles, was carried out with a sample-barcoded 5' primer and a J-beta primer mix. TCRdb passed the 5' RACE reads through MiXCR, listing each CDR3 protein once. Of about 780,000 distinct CDR3 sequences in the sample, under 30% are singletons; the top ten hold under 3%. These data also featured in a second study, about T cells of mothers and their children.

The sequenced sample consisted of blood. The receptors were sampled from a boy aged 10-17 years in good health.

The chain links TRBV12-3 or TRBV12-4 to TRBJ2-1; D is undetermined. Trimming took off 4 bases at V and 12 bases at J, with 22 bases between the two ends. There are 15 residues in the CDR3. The CDR3 is CASSSILDRERWQFF. The DNA for the CDR3 is TGTGCCAGCAGTTCCATCCTGGACCGCGAAAGGTGGCAGTTCTTC.

The CDR3 sequence: CASSREGVEQFF. The CDR3 DNA follows: TGTGCCAGCAGCCGGGAAGGGGTTGAGCAGTTCTTC. The chain combines TRBV14 with TRBJ2-1, with D tentatively TRBD1 (5 bases). CDR3 length: 12 amino acids. Germline values: CDR1 SGHDN, CDR2 FVKESK. Trimming stripped 4 bases from V and 9 bases from J, with 10 bases between.

This clonotype appeared a few times. One end of the junction does not line up with germline, which may come from a read error. The V call is TRBV12-3 or TRBV12-4, the J call TRBJ2-5, with TRBD2 matching 11 bases. This CDR3 is built from 15 residues. CDR3: CACSSTSGEGLTQYF. CDR3 nucleotide sequence: TGTGCCTGCAGTTCGACTAGCGGGGAGGGCTTGACCCAGTACTTC.

This rearrangement joins TRBV5-1 to TRBJ1-4, with a possible D match to TRBD1 (6 bases). The germline CDR1 and CDR2 sequences are SGHRS and YFSETQ. The germline V and J ends were trimmed by 1 base and 7 bases, with 11 bases remaining between them. This CDR3 region has 14 residues. The CDR3 spells CASSLTGAREKLFF. The CDR3 DNA follows: TGCGCCAGCAGCTTGACGGGGGCACGTGAAAAACTGTTTTTT. The full variable domain, completed using reference TRBV5-1 and TRBJ1-4, is KAGVTQTPRYLIKTRGQQVTLSCSPISGHRSVSWYQQTPGQGLQFLFEYFSETQRNKGNFPGRFSGRQFSNSRSEMNVSTLELGDSALYLCASSLTGAREKLFFGSGTQLSVL.

J is TRBJ1-1 and V is TRBV4-1; maybe TRBD1 (5 bases). Trimming pared 0 bases from V and 4 bases from J, leaving 15 bases between. The CDR3 contains 16 residues. Germline V lookup: CDR1 MGHRA, CDR2 YSYEKL. This chain's CDR3 is CASSQDPSRVGTEAFF. CDR3 DNA sequence: TGCGCCAGCAGCCAAGATCCCAGCAGGGTGGGCACTGAAGCTTTCTTT.

This clonotype was seen a handful of times. This chain connects TRBV19 to TRBJ2-7; D tentatively fits TRBD1 or TRBD2 (7 bases each). Germline V gene lookup returns CDR1 LNHDA and CDR2 SQIVND (reference sequence). The CDR3 is 13 residues long. The germline V and J ends were trimmed by 10 bases and 5 bases, with 18 bases remaining between them. The CDR3 bases are TGTGCCACAAGCAACAGGGGAGGGAACGAGCAGTACTTC. Its protein is CATSNRGGNEQYF.

This clonotype was counted between two and nine times. This rearrangement joins TRBV12-3 or TRBV12-4 to TRBJ2-1, with 11 bases identical to TRBD2. The closer fit of TRBJ2-5 to the DNA end suggests the J call may be wrong. The CDR3 loop spans 15 amino acids. CDR3 coding DNA: TGTGCCAGCAGTTTTTTTAGCGGGGGGGAAGAGACCCAGTACTTC. Translating it yields CASSFFSGGEETQYF.

The chain carries TRBV5-6 and TRBJ1-1; D remains unclear. The V end lost 1 base, the J end lost 0 bases, and 4 bases lay between the germline ends. Germline V gene lookup returns CDR1 SGHDT and CDR2 YYEEEE. The CDR3 is made up of 13 amino acids. The DNA for the CDR3 is TGTGCCAGCAGCTTGCCAGTGAACACTGAAGCTTTCTTT. This codes for CASSLPVNTEAFF.

A few counts support this clonotype. The chain is built from TRBV29-1 and TRBJ2-7, with TRBD2 matching 14 bases. The CDR3 sequence is 14 residues long. V trimming: 7 bases; J trimming: 10 bases; junction bases outside the gene matches: 12. CDR1 SQVTM and CDR2 ANQGSEA come from the germline V gene. CDR3 nucleotide sequence: TGCAGCGCCGCGGGGACTAGCGGGAGCCGGGAACAGTACTTC. It encodes CSAAGTSGSREQYF.

The chain couples TRBV6-5 to TRBJ1-2; 10 nucleotides match TRBD1. Per germline, CDR1 MNHEY and CDR2 SVGAGI. V gave up 6 bases and J gave up 3 bases; unmatched junction bases: 7. The CDR3 covers 15 residues. CDR3 coding DNA: TGTGCCAGCAGGGAAGGACAGGGGGTGGACTATGGCTACACCTTC. This translates into CASREGQGVDYGYTF.

This clonotype was seen more than once but under ten times. This chain links TRBV2 with TRBJ1-5; TRBD1 agrees at 7 bases. The CDR3 has 14 residues. Germline V gene data show CDR1 as SNHLY and CDR2 as FYNNEI. V trimming: 6 bases; J trimming: 5 bases; junction bases outside the gene matches: 7. The DNA of the CDR3 is TGTGCCAGCAGGCCAGGGACAGTAGATCAGCCCCAGCATTTT. Its protein product is CASRPGTVDQPQHF.

This clonotype has at least ten counts. This chain links TRBV12-3 or TRBV12-4 with TRBJ2-5, with D maybe TRBD1 (6 bases). The germline V and J ends were trimmed by 6 bases and 2 bases, with 16 bases remaining between them. The CDR3 spans 15 residues. The CDR3 nucleotides are TGTGCCAGCAGATCAAGATTAGGGGGACAAGAGACCCAGTACTTC. Translated: CASRSRLGGQETQYF.

This clonotype came up a few times. The V call is TRBV3-1, the J call TRBJ2-5, with D possibly matching TRBD2 (6 bases). The CDR3 spans 15 residues. The ends were cut back, 3 bases at V and 5 bases at J, with 16 bases in the middle. The germline CDR1 and CDR2 sequences are LGHDT and YNNKEL (reference sequence). For the CDR3, the DNA is TGTGCCAGCAGCCAGGTCGGGGGAGTGGGGGAGACCCAGTACTTC. Protein product: CASSQVGGVGETQYF.